A selection of T cell receptor beta chains follows, all from one sample in a study of patients and donors after allogeneic stem cell transplantation. TCRdb ran MiXCR on the RT-PCR reads and lists one entry per CDR3 protein. The sample shows about 110,000 distinct CDR3 sequences, around 36% of them seen only once. Specimen: blood, either unsorted or a sorted T cell fraction (not recorded which). Receptors were obtained from a human donor who was either an allogeneic HSCT recipient or a stem cell or donor lymphocyte infusion donor (not recorded which). It is not recorded whose cells these are; they may come from a transplant donor. CDR3s include the opening cysteine and the closing phenylalanine or tryptophan. Each record gives: clone size, CDR3 length, J gene, D gene, V gene, CDR3 protein, CDR3 DNA. A D gene is named only where the DNA matches it firmly. Some rows mark clone size as missing; the rest say once, few, many or name a class of expanded clone.

few | 14 | TRBJ2-1 | . | TRBV12-3/TRBV12-4 | CASSAARPLGEQFF | TGTGCCAGCAGCGCCGCCCGCCCACTCGGGGAGCAGTTCTTC
once | 13 | TRBJ2-7 | TRBD1 | TRBV6-2/TRBV6-3 | CASGTGAPYEQYF | TGTGCCAGCGGAACAGGGGCCCCCTACGAGCAGTACTTC
. | 13 | TRBJ2-7 | TRBD1 | TRBV29-1 | CSGRTGFGDEQYF | TGCAGCGGCCGGACAGGGTTCGGCGACGAGCAGTACTTC
few | 12 | TRBJ1-2 | . | TRBV7-2 | CASSLHFEGYTF | TGTGCCAGCAGCTTGCACTTTGAGGGCTACACCTTC
many | 13 | TRBJ1-5 | . | TRBV5-5 | CASSQTGTQPQHF | TGTGCCAGCAGCCAAACAGGGACTCAGCCCCAGCATTTT
once | 14 | TRBJ2-7 | TRBD1 | TRBV6-6 | CASTQGQKIYEQYF | TGTGCCAGCACTCAGGGACAGAAGATCTACGAGCAGTACTTC
. | 13 | TRBJ2-1 | . | TRBV5-5 | CASSADYPNEQFF | TGTGCCAGCAGCGCAGACTACCCCAATGAGCAGTTCTTC
. | 16 | TRBJ2-2 | TRBD2 | TRBV7-9 | CASSVTSGRAFAELFF | TGTGCCAGCAGCGTAACTAGCGGGAGGGCCTTCGCGGAGCTGTTTTTT
. | 15 | TRBJ2-3 | . | TRBV11-2 | CASSLDGRLTDTQYF | TGTGCCAGCAGCTTAGATGGGCGACTCACAGATACGCAGTATTTT
. | 16 | TRBJ2-1 | TRBD1 | TRBV6-5 | CASSYMGQGAYNEQFF | TGTGCCAGCAGTTATATGGGACAGGGGGCCTACAATGAGCAGTTCTTC
. | 12 | TRBJ1-1 | . | TRBV12-3/TRBV12-4 | CASGYMNTEAFF | TGTGCCAGCGGTTATATGAACACTGAAGCTTTCTTT
. | 20 | TRBJ2-3 | TRBD2 | TRBV29-1 | CSVETGLAGFWGTSTDTQYF | TGCAGCGTTGAAACGGGACTAGCAGGGTTTTGGGGTACTAGCACAGATACGCAGTATTTT
. | 19 | TRBJ1-4 | . | TRBV11-2 | CASSSLNLLWEATNEKLFF | TGTGCCAGCAGCTCCCTAAACCTTCTTTGGGAGGCAACTAATGAAAAACTGTTTTTT
. | 16 | TRBJ2-2 | . | TRBV12-3/TRBV12-4 | CASSFSQTLNTGELFF | TGTGCCAGCAGTTTTTCACAAACATTGAACACCGGGGAGCTGTTTTTT
. | 11 | TRBJ2-7 | . | TRBV20-1 | CSAKTDYEQYF | TGCAGTGCGAAGACTGATTACGAGCAGTACTTC
few | 15 | TRBJ1-5 | . | TRBV27 | CASSLLGDGNQPQHF | TGTGCCAGCAGTTTACTGGGGGATGGCAATCAGCCCCAGCATTTT
few | 12 | TRBJ1-1 | . | TRBV30 | CAWSRTYGEAFF | TGTGCCTGGAGCCGTACCTACGGTGAAGCTTTCTTT
. | 13 | TRBJ2-2 | . | TRBV6-2/TRBV6-3 | CASSPWAGGELFF | TGTGCCAGCAGCCCCTGGGCCGGCGGGGAGCTGTTTTTT
few | 14 | TRBJ2-1 | TRBD2 | TRBV7-8 | CASSPLAGAGEQFF | TGTGCCAGCAGCCCACTAGCGGGAGCAGGGGAGCAGTTCTTC
. | 16 | TRBJ2-2 | TRBD2 | TRBV20-1 | CSARDWREGRTGELFF | TGCAGTGCTAGAGATTGGAGGGAGGGCCGCACCGGGGAGCTGTTTTTT
few | 16 | TRBJ2-4 | . | TRBV24-1 | CATSEAQGLAKNIQYF | TGTGCCACCAGTGAGGCCCAGGGGTTAGCCAAAAACATTCAGTACTTC
few | 13 | TRBJ1-2 | . | TRBV20-1 | CSARVVGNYGYTF | TGCAGTGCTAGAGTGGTCGGTAACTATGGCTACACCTTC
. | 14 | TRBJ2-1 | . | TRBV9 | CASSGISKHNEQFF | TGTGCCAGCAGCGGGATAAGTAAGCACAATGAGCAGTTCTTC
. | 15 | TRBJ2-7 | . | TRBV12-3/TRBV12-4 | CASSLALQGGYEQYF | TGTGCCAGCAGTTTAGCGCTGCAGGGCGGGTACGAGCAGTACTTC
few | 14 | TRBJ1-2 | TRBD1 | TRBV5-4 | CASSLRTGVYGYTF | TGTGCCAGCAGCTTGCGTACAGGGGTGTATGGCTACACCTTC
few | 12 | TRBJ1-1 | . | TRBV3-1 | CASSQAGSEAFF | TGTGCCAGCAGCCAAGCAGGTTCGGAAGCTTTCTTT
. | 14 | TRBJ2-2 | . | TRBV5-1 | CASSLVSNTGELFF | TGCGCCAGCAGCTTGGTTTCGAACACCGGGGAGCTGTTTTTT
. | 15 | TRBJ2-3 | TRBD2 | TRBV20-1 | CSALLPLAGADTQYF | TGCAGTGCCCTCCTCCCTCTAGCGGGAGCAGATACGCAGTATTTT
. | 16 | TRBJ2-7 | . | TRBV4-1 | CASSQADGRGSYEQYF | TGCGCCAGCAGCCAAGCTGACGGGAGAGGCTCCTACGAGCAGTACTTC
. | 13 | TRBJ2-1 | . | TRBV7-2 | CASSPEVFNEQFF | TGTGCCAGCAGCCCAGAGGTCTTCAATGAGCAGTTCTTC
few | 14 | TRBJ2-7 | TRBD1 | TRBV5-1 | CASSLRGQGPEQYF | TGCGCCAGCAGCCTCCGGGGACAGGGCCCCGAGCAGTACTTC
once | 15 | TRBJ2-3 | TRBD2 | TRBV20-1 | CSAMERREATDTQYF | TGCAGTGCTATGGAGAGGCGGGAGGCGACAGATACGCAGTATTTT
. | 14 | TRBJ1-2 | . | TRBV2 | CATKQTLRNYGYTF | TGTGCCACTAAACAAACGCTGAGGAACTATGGCTACACCTTC
few | 15 | TRBJ2-3 | TRBD2 | TRBV9 | CASSRGLAGVDTQYF | TGTGCCAGCAGCAGAGGACTAGCGGGAGTCGATACGCAGTATTTT
. | 15 | TRBJ1-1 | . | TRBV20-1 | CSARKGVGTSGLAFF | TGCAGTGCTAGAAAAGGGGTGGGGACAAGCGGCTTGGCTTTCTTT
. | 16 | TRBJ2-7 | . | TRBV5-4 | CASSLIGTFIPYEQYF | TGTGCCAGCAGCTTGATCGGGACCTTTATACCTTACGAGCAGTACTTC
. | 13 | TRBJ2-7 | TRBD2 | TRBV20-1 | CSARGGFPREQYF | TGCAGTGCTAGGGGAGGGTTCCCGCGTGAGCAGTACTTC
few | 14 | TRBJ1-1 | . | TRBV4-1 | CASSRGNFNTEAFF | TGCGCCAGCAGCCGCGGGAACTTTAACACTGAAGCTTTCTTT
. | 13 | TRBJ2-7 | . | TRBV4-3 | CASSQDRFYEQYF | TGCGCCAGCAGCCAGGACCGCTTCTACGAGCAGTACTTC
. | 15 | TRBJ2-6 | . | TRBV7-3 | CASSLLEPGANVLTF | TGTGCCAGCAGCTTACTAGAGCCAGGGGCCAACGTCCTGACTTTC
. | 14 | TRBJ2-7 | . | TRBV10-3 | CAIGLGGAGNEQYF | TGTGCCATAGGGCTAGGGGGGGCAGGGAACGAGCAGTACTTC
. | 15 | TRBJ2-1 | . | TRBV7-3 | CASSLRSSWGNEQFF | TGTGCCAGCAGCTTAAGGTCTAGCTGGGGCAATGAGCAGTTCTTC
. | 15 | TRBJ2-3 | TRBD2 | TRBV10-3 | CAIRGTSGNTDTQYF | TGTGCCATCAGAGGGACTAGCGGGAACACAGATACGCAGTATTTT
. | 12 | TRBJ2-5 | TRBD2 | TRBV6-2/TRBV6-3 | CASGLAEETQYF | TGTGCCAGCGGACTAGCGGAAGAGACCCAGTACTTC
few | 15 | TRBJ1-1 | TRBD1 | TRBV7-9 | CASSLGWTGSEEAFF | TGTGCCAGCAGCTTAGGATGGACAGGGAGTGAGGAAGCTTTCTTT
. | 14 | TRBJ1-5 | TRBD1 | TRBV6-2/TRBV6-3 | CASSPTGGNQPQHF | TGTGCCAGCAGTCCGACAGGGGGCAATCAGCCCCAGCATTTT
few | 14 | TRBJ1-5 | . | TRBV10-3 | CAISEDRPYDPQHF | TGTGCCATCAGTGAGGACAGGCCCTATGATCCCCAGCATTTT
many | 15 | TRBJ1-1 | . | TRBV5-5 | CASSLGSTGNTEAFF | TGTGCCAGCAGCTTGGGGTCAACAGGGAACACTGAAGCTTTCTTT
. | 15 | TRBJ1-6 | . | TRBV28 | CASRQVPGPNSPLHF | TGTGCCAGCAGACAGGTGCCAGGACCTAATTCACCCCTCCACTTT